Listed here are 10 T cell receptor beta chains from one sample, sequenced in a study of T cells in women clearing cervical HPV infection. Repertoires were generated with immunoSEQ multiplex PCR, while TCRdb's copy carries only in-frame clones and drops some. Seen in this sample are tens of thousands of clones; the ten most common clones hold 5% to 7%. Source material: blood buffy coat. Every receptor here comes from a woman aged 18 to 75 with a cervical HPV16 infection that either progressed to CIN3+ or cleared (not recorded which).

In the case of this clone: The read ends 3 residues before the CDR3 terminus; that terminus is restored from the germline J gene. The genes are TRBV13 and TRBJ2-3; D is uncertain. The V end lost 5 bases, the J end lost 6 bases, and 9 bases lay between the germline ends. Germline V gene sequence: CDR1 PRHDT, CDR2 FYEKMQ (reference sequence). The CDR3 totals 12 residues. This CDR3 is CASSERLDTQYF. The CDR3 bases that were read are TGTGCCAGCAGCGAGAGGCTCGATACG.

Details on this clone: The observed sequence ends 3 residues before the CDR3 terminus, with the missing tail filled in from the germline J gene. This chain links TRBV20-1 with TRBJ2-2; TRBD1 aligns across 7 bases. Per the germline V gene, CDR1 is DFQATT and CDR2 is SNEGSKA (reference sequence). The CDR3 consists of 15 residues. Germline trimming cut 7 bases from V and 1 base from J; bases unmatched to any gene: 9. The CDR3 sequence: CSVSPGQKNTGELFF. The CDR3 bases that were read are TGCAGTGTCAGCCCGGGACAGAAGAACACCGGGGAG.

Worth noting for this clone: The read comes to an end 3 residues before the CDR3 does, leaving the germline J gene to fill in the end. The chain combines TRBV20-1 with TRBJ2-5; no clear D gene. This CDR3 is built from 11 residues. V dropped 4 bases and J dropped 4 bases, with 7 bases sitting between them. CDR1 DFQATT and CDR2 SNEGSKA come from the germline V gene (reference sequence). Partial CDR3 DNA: TGCAGTGCTATTTTCAGAGAGACC. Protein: CSAIFRET. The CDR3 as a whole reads CSAIFRETQYF.

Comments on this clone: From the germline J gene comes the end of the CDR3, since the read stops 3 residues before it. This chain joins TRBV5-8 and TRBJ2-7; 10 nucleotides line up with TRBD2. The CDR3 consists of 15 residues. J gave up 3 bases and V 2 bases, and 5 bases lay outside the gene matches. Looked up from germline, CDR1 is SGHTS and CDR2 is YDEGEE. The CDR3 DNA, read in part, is TGTGCCAGCAGCTTCGGACTAGCGGACTTCTACGAG. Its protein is CASSFGLADFYE. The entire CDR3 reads CASSFGLADFYEQYF.

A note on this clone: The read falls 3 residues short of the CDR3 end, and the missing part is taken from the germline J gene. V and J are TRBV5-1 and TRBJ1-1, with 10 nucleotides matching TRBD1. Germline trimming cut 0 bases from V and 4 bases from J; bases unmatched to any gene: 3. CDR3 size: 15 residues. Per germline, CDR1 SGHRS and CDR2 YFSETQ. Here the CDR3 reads CASSLAGDRGTEAFF. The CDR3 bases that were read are TGCGCCAGCAGCTTGGCGGGGGACAGGGGCACTGAA.

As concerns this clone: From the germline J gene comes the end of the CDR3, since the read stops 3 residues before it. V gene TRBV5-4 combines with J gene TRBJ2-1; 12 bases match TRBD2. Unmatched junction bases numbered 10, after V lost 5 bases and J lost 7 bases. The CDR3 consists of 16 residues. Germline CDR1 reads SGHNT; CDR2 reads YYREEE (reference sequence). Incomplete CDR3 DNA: TGTGCCAGCAGTCTTGAGTTTCTAGCGGGAGGGAATGAG. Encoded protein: CASSLEFLAGGNE. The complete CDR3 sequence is CASSLEFLAGGNEQFF.

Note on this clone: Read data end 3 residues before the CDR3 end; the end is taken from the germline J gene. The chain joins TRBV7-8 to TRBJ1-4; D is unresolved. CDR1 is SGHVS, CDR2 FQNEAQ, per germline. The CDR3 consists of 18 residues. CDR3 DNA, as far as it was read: TGTGCCAGCAGCTTAGCAGGGTTGGATTTTTCCTATAATTCACCA. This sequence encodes CASSLAGLDFSYNSP. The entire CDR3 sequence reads CASSLAGLDFSYNSPLFF.

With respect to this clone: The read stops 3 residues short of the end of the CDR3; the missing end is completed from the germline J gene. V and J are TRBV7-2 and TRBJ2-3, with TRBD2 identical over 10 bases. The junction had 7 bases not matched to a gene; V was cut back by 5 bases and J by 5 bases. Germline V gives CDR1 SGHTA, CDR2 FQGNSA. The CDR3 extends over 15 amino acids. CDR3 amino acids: CASSRPLAGRDTQYF. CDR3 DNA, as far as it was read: TGTGCCAGCAGCCGCCCACTAGCGGGAAGAGATACG.

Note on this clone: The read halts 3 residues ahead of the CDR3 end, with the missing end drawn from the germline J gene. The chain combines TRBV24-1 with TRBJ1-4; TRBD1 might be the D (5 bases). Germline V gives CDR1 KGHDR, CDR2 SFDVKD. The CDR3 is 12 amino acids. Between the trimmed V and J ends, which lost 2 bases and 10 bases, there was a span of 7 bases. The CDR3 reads CATSDYGAKLFF. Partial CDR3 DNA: TGTGCCACCAGTGATTATGGGGCAAAA.

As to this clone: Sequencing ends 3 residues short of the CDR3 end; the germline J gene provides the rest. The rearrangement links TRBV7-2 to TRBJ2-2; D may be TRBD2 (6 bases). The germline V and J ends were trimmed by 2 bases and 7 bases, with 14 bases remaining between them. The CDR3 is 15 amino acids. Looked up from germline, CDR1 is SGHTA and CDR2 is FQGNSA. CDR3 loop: CASSLQGRGIGELFF. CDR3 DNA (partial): TGTGCCAGCAGCTTACAGGGACGGGGGATCGGGGAG.